This T cell receptor beta chain comes out of a study of early T cells in non-severe SARS-CoV-2 infection. Study-wide background: Bulk RNA isolated from unsorted whole blood underwent sequencing; chains were not paired. Study conclusions and caveats: The study's VDJdb matching favored anti-spike CD8 responses and missed private and CD4 specificities.

The library protocol tagged individual cDNA molecules with unique molecular identifiers. One entry per CDR3 protein results from TCRdb running MiXCR on the 5' RACE reads. The sample carries 50,000 to 70,000 distinct CDR3 sequences, less than 9.5% recorded once. This clonotype was counted ten times or more. Its antigen is undetermined. CDR3 size: 13 residues. Germline assignment: CDR1 SEHNR and CDR2 FQNEAQ (reference sequence). Trimming left V 3 bases short and J 5 bases short, with 10 bases between. Sample: whole blood. The chain combines TRBV7-9 with TRBJ2-5; D not resolved. This TCR was recovered from an adult who was a healthcare worker with PCR-confirmed SARS-CoV-2 infection or an uninfected control (not recorded which). The CDR3 nucleotides are TGTGCCAGCAGCTTCGCAGGTCGGGAGACCCAGTACTTC. It codes for CASSFAGRETQYF.